The 19 T cell receptor beta chains below come from one sample, sequenced in a study of identical twins. TCRdb re-analysed the 5' RACE reads in MiXCR, keeping a single row per CDR3 protein. Among a few hundred thousand distinct CDR3 sequences listed, roughly 20% were seen once. The sequencing sample was made of naive T cells sorted from blood. Source of these receptors: a man between 45 and 60 years old in good health.

This clonotype was detected only a few times. The chain carries TRBV28 and TRBJ2-1; TRBD1 agrees at 9 bases. J lost 8 bases, V lost 6 bases, and 2 bases had no gene match. Germline V lookup: CDR1 MDHEN, CDR2 SYDVKM. The CDR3 runs to 12 residues. The CDR3 DNA reads as TGTGCCAGCAGACAGGGGGCGCATGAGCAGTTCTTC. This encodes CASRQGAHEQFF.

This clonotype appeared a few times. The V gene is TRBV5-6, the J gene TRBJ2-7; 8 bases line up with TRBD1. The CDR3 extends over 15 amino acids. The germline V gene has CDR1 SGHDT and CDR2 YYEEEE. Trimming removed 1 base from V and 0 bases from J; junction bases left unmatched: 3. The CDR3 loop is CASSLPRGLSYEQYF. In DNA form, the CDR3 reads TGTGCCAGCAGCTTGCCCAGGGGGCTCTCCTACGAGCAGTACTTC. Based on the CDR3 plus reference TRBV5-6 and TRBJ2-7, the full variable domain is DAGVTQSPTHLIKTRGQQVTLRCSPKSGHDTVSWYQQALGQGPQFIFQYYEEEERQRGNFPDRFSGHQFPNYSSELNVNALLLGDSALYLCASSLPRGLSYEQYFGPGTRLTVT.

This clonotype was observed a handful of times. CDR3 in amino acids: CSVTLAGDPRWETQYF. The CDR3 DNA is TGCAGCGTTACACTAGCGGGAGACCCTCGGTGGGAGACCCAGTACTTC. The chain has TRBV29-1 and TRBJ2-5; 11 bases agree with TRBD2. Germline V CDR1 and CDR2: SQVTM, ANQGSEA. Trimming at V came to 5 bases and at J to 5 bases, leaving 13 bases not matched to a gene. The CDR3 has 16 amino acids.

This clonotype was found a few times. This CDR3 is CASRAGTLNTGELFF. DNA of the CDR3: TGCGCCAGCAGGGCCGGGACCTTGAACACCGGGGAGCTGTTTTTT. The J gene is TRBJ2-2, the V gene TRBV5-1; either TRBD1 or TRBD2 may fit D (5 bases each). The CDR3 runs to 15 residues. V shed 5 bases and J shed 1 base, with 12 bases lying between them. Looked up from germline, CDR1 is SGHRS and CDR2 is YFSETQ.

This clonotype was seen only once. The genes are TRBV7-9 and TRBJ1-1, with D maybe TRBD1 (6 bases). Germline V gives CDR1 SEHNR, CDR2 FQNEAQ (reference sequence). V gave up 5 bases and J gave up 2 bases, with 9 bases separating them. This CDR3 is 13 amino acids long. The CDR3 spells CASSAGANTEAFF. Written as DNA, the CDR3 is TGTGCCAGCAGCGCGGGGGCAAACACTGAAGCTTTCTTT.

The chain has TRBV12-3 or TRBV12-4 and TRBJ2-4; TRBD1 is a possible D gene (5 bases). V dropped 3 bases and J dropped 4 bases, with 10 bases sitting between them. This CDR3 has 14 residues. Written as DNA, the CDR3 is TGTGCCAGCAGTTTCTGGCAGGGAAAAAACATTCAGTACTTC. Its protein is CASSFWQGKNIQYF.

The table lists this clonotype with many counts. The CDR3 region has the DNA TGCGCCAGCAGCGCGGGGATGGGGAACACTGAAGCTTTCTTT. Its translation is CASSAGMGNTEAFF. The V gene is TRBV5-1, the J gene TRBJ1-1; D is ambiguous. The ends were cut back, 4 bases at V and 1 base at J, with 11 bases in the middle. CDR1 SGHRS and CDR2 YFSETQ come from the germline V gene. The CDR3 is made up of 14 amino acids.

This clonotype has only a few counts. This rearrangement joins TRBV11-2 to TRBJ1-1; 9 bases are a match to TRBD1. This CDR3 contains 16 residues. The germline gives CDR1 SGHAT, CDR2 FQNNGV. Trimming at V came to 4 bases and at J to 1 base, leaving 7 bases not matched to a gene. In DNA form, the CDR3 reads TGTGCCAGCAGCTCCGCCGAGACAGGGGGGAACACTGAAGCTTTCTTT. Protein sequence: CASSSAETGGNTEAFF.

The chain combines TRBV20-1 with TRBJ2-7, with 12 bases fitting TRBD1. Germline values: CDR1 DFQATT, CDR2 SNEGSKA (reference sequence). This CDR3 comprises 15 residues. V dropped 0 bases and J dropped 5; count of bases not matched to a gene: 5. The CDR3 loop is CSAREGTGGYNEQYF. In nucleotides, the CDR3 is TGCAGTGCTAGAGAAGGGACAGGGGGCTATAACGAGCAGTACTTC.

The gene calls are TRBV12-3 or TRBV12-4 and TRBJ1-2, with D uncertain. V lost 4 bases and J lost 6, with 18 bases in between. This CDR3 is 15 amino acids long. The CDR3 here is CASSSRTAFPHGYTF. Here the CDR3 DNA reads TGTGCCAGCAGTTCGAGGACGGCCTTCCCCCATGGCTACACCTTC.

This clonotype has at least ten counts. V usage is TRBV6-1 and J usage is TRBJ2-7; 12 bases fit TRBD2. The V and J ends lost 6 bases and 5 bases, in that order; junction bases with no gene match: 5. The CDR3 loop spans 14 amino acids. Germline CDR1 is MNHNS and CDR2 is SASEGT. The CDR3 region is CASSRTSGIHEQYF. In DNA form, the CDR3 reads TGTGCCAGCAGCAGGACTAGCGGGATACACGAGCAGTACTTC.

This clonotype has a handful of counts. The chain carries TRBV20-1 and TRBJ2-2; D gene ambiguous. CDR1 is DFQATT, CDR2 SNEGSKA, per germline (reference sequence). This CDR3 contains 15 residues. With 3 bases removed from V and 1 base from J, the gap between germline ends came to 12 bases. CDR3 in amino acids: CSASFPRLNTGELFF. CDR3 nucleotides: TGCAGTGCTAGTTTCCCCCGACTGAACACCGGGGAGCTGTTTTTT.

The rearrangement links TRBV12-3 or TRBV12-4 to TRBJ2-7, with 8 bases fitting TRBD1. J gave up 8 bases and V 2 bases, and 8 bases lay outside the gene matches. The CDR3 is made up of 14 amino acids. In DNA form, the CDR3 reads TGTGCCAGCAGTTTATCTGGGACAGGAAAACAGCAGTACTTC. This gives the protein CASSLSGTGKQQYF.

This clonotype was observed at least ten times. This CDR3 is CASSGQPNTGELFF. CDR3 nucleotide sequence: TGTGCCAGCAGTGGCCAGCCTAACACCGGGGAGCTGTTTTTT. The chain has TRBV6-4 and TRBJ2-2; D gene unclear. V was clipped by 4 bases and J by 2 bases, with 8 bases between them. The CDR3 extends over 14 amino acids. The germline V gene has CDR1 MRHNA and CDR2 SNTAGT.

The gene calls are TRBV11-3 and TRBJ2-1; no definite D call. The CDR3 is 13 amino acids. Germline assignment: CDR1 SGHNT and CDR2 YENEEA. With 1 base removed from V and 8 bases from J, the gap between germline ends came to 9 bases. The CDR3 is CASSLVPEYEQFF. In DNA, the CDR3 is TGTGCCAGCAGCTTAGTCCCCGAATATGAGCAGTTCTTC. Combining the CDR3 with reference TRBV11-3 and TRBJ2-1 gives the whole variable domain EAGVVQSPRYKIIEKKQPVAFWCNPISGHNTLYWYLQNLGQGPELLIRYENEEAVDDSQLPKDRFSAERLKGVDSTLKIQPAELGDSAVYLCASSLVPEYEQFFGPGTRLTVL.

V usage is TRBV4-2 and J usage is TRBJ2-1, with 7 bases fitting TRBD2. The V gene end was trimmed by 0 bases and the J gene end by 4 bases; junction bases not matched to a gene: 12. CDR1 and CDR2 (germline): LGHNA, YNFKEQ. The CDR3 is made up of 18 amino acids. CDR3 nucleotide sequence: TGTGCCAGCAGCCAAGAGGGGCCTTCGGGAGGCTCTTACAATGAGCAGTTCTTC. As protein: CASSQEGPSGGSYNEQFF.

This clonotype has ten or more counts. The rearrangement uses TRBV6-1 and TRBJ1-1; D gene unclear. Trimming cost V 6 bases and J 4 bases, with 12 bases left between them. Germline lookup yields CDR1 MNHNS and CDR2 SASEGT. The CDR3 length is 13 residues. The CDR3 sequence is CASSHTGSTEAFF. The DNA for the CDR3 is TGTGCCAGCAGCCATACGGGCAGCACTGAAGCTTTCTTT.

This clonotype was observed many times. The chain's CDR3 is CASSVLAGSSTDTQYF. As DNA, the CDR3 is TGTGCCAGCAGCGTACTAGCGGGTTCTAGCACAGATACGCAGTATTTT. V gene TRBV9 combines with J gene TRBJ2-3, with 8 bases identical to TRBD2. J lost 0 bases, V lost 1 base, and 4 bases had no gene match. The CDR3 has 16 residues. Germline CDR1 and CDR2: SGDLS and YYNGEE. Full variable domain (remainder filled in from reference TRBV9 and TRBJ2-3): DSGVTQTPKHLITATGQRVTLRCSPRSGDLSVYWYQQSLDQGLQFLIQYYNGEERAKGNILERFSAQQFPDLHSELNLSSLELGDSALYFCASSVLAGSSTDTQYFGPGTRLTVL.

This clonotype appeared many times. This chain uses TRBV7-9 with TRBJ1-2, with D possibly matching TRBD1 (5 bases). There are 14 residues in the CDR3. The V end was cut by 4 bases, the J end by 13 bases, with 22 bases between. CDR1 is SEHNR, CDR2 FQNEAQ, per germline (reference sequence). CDR3 loop: CASSSGPYTPVGTF. The CDR3 nucleotides are TGTGCCAGCAGCTCGGGGCCCTACACCCCCGTTGGCACCTTC.